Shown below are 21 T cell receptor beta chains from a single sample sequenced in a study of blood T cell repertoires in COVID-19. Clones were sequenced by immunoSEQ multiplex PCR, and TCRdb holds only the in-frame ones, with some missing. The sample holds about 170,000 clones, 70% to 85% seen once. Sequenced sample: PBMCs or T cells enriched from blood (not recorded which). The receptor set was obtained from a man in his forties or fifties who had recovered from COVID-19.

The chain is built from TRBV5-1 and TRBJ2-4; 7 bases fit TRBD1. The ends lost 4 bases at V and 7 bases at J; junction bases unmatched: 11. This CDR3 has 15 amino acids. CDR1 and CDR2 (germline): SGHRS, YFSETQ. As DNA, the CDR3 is TGCGCCAGCAGCCTGAGTTCGGGACAGTCCAACATTCAGTACTTC. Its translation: CASSLSSGQSNIQYF.

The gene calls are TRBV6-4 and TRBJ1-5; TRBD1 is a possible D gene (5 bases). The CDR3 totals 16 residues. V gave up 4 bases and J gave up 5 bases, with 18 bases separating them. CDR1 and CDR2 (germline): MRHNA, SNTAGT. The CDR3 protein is CASSASGWVVYQPQHF. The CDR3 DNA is TGTGCCAGCAGTGCTTCAGGGTGGGTGGTATATCAGCCCCAGCATTTT.

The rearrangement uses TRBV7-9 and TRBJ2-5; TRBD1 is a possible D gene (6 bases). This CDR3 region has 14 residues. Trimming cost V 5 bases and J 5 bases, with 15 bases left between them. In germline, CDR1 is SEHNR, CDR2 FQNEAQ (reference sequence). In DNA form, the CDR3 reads TGTGCCAGCAGCCCCCAAACAGGGCTTGAGACCCAGTACTTC. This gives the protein CASSPQTGLETQYF.

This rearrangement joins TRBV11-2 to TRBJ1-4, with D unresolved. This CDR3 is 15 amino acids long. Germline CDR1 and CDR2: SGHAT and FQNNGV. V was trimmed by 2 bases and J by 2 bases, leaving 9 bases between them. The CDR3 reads CASSLNGWTNEKLFF. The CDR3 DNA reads TGTGCCAGCAGCTTAAACGGGTGGACTAATGAAAAACTGTTTTTT.

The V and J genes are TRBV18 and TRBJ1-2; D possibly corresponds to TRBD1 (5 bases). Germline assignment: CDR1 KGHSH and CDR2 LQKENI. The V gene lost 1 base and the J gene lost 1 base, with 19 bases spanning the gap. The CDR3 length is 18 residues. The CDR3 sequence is CASSPRRDSSQNNYGYTF. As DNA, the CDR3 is TGTGCCAGCTCACCACGGCGGGACTCAAGTCAAAATAACTATGGCTACACCTTC.

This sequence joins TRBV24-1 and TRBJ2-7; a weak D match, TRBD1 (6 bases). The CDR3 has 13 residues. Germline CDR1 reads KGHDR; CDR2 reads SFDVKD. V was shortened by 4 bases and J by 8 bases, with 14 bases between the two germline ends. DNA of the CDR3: TGTGCCACCAGTGACGGCCGACAGGTCAAGCAGTACTTC. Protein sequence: CATSDGRQVKQYF.

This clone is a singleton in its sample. The CDR3 bases are TGTGCCAGCAGCCAAGATCTAGGTTCTGCCTATGGCTACACCTTC. It is translated as CASSQDLGSAYGYTF. This chain connects TRBV3-1 (or the pseudogene TRBV3-2) to TRBJ1-2; no firm D call. The germline V gene has CDR1 LGHDT and CDR2 YNNKEL (reference sequence). The CDR3 length is 15 residues. V dropped 0 bases and J dropped 4 bases, with 12 bases sitting between them.

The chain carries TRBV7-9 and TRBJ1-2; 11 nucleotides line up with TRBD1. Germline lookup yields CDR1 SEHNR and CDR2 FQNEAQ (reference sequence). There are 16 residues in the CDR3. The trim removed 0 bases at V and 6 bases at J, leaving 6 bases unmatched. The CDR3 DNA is TGTGCCAGCAGCTTAGCGTCGGGACAGGGGGTCAATGGCTACACCTTC. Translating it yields CASSLASGQGVNGYTF.

CDR3: CASSSTGPNTEAFF. Written as DNA, the CDR3 is TGCGCCAGCAGCTCAACAGGGCCGAACACTGAAGCTTTCTTT. This sequence joins TRBV5-1 and TRBJ1-1; a possible D gene is TRBD1 (6 bases). Trimming pared 3 bases from V and 1 base from J, leaving 10 bases between. This CDR3 contains 14 residues. Germline V lookup: CDR1 SGHRS, CDR2 YFSETQ.

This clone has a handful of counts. The CDR3 spells CASSSGKGVGGKGNSPLHF. In nucleotides, the CDR3 is TGTGCCAGCAGTTCCGGGAAAGGAGTAGGGGGAAAAGGTAATTCACCCCTCCACTTT. V usage is TRBV28 and J usage is TRBJ1-6, with a weak D call TRBD1 (6 bases). V lost 4 bases to trimming and J lost 6 bases, with 25 bases between them. The CDR3 consists of 19 residues. The germline V gene has CDR1 MDHEN and CDR2 SYDVKM.

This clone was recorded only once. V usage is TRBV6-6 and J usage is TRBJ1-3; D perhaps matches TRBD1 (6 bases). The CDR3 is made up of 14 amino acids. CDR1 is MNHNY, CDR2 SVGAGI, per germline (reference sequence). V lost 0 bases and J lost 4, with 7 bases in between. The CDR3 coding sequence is TGTGCCAGCAGTTACTCGGACAGAGGAAACACCATATATTTT. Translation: CASSYSDRGNTIYF.

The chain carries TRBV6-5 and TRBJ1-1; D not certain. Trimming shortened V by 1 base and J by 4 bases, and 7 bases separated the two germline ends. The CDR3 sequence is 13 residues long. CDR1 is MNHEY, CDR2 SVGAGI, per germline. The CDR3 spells CASSYFPSTEAFF. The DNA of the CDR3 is TGTGCCAGCAGTTACTTCCCCAGCACTGAAGCTTTCTTT.

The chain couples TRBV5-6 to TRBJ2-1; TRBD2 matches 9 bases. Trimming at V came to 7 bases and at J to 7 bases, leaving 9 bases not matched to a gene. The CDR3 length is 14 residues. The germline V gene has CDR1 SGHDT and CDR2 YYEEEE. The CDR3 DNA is TGTGCCAGCGCAGCGGGGGGCCAAATTAATGAGCAGTTCTTC. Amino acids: CASAAGGQINEQFF.

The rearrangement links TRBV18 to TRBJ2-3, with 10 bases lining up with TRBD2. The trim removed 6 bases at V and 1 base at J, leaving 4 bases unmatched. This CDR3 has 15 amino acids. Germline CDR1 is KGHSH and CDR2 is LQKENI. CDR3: CASSPSGGGTDTQYF. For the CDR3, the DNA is TGTGCCAGCTCGCCAAGCGGGGGGGGCACAGATACGCAGTATTTT. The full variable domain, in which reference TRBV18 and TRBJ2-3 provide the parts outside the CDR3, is NAGVMQNPRHLVRRRGQEARLRCSPMKGHSHVYWYRQLPEEGLKFMVYLQKENIIDESGMPKERFSAEFPKEGPSILRIQQVVRGDSAAYFCASSPSGGGTDTQYFGPGTRLTVL.

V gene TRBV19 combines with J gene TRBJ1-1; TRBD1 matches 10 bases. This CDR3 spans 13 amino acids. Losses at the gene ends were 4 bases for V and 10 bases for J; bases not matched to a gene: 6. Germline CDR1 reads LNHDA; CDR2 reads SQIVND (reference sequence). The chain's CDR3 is CASSRSDRGRAFF. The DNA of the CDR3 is TGTGCCAGTAGTAGATCTGACAGGGGGCGAGCTTTCTTT.

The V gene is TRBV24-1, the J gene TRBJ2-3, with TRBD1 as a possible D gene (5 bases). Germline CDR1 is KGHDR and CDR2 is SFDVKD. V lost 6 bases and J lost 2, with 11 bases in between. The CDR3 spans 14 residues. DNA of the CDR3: TGTGCCACCAGTACAGGTTCTGTCACAGATACGCAGTATTTT. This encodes CATSTGSVTDTQYF.

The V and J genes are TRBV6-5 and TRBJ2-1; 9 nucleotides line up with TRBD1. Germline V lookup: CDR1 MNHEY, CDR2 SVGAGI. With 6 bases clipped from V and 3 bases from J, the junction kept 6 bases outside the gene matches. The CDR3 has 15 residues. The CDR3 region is CASSHGTGYYNEQFF. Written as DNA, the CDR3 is TGTGCCAGCAGCCACGGGACAGGGTACTACAATGAGCAGTTCTTC.

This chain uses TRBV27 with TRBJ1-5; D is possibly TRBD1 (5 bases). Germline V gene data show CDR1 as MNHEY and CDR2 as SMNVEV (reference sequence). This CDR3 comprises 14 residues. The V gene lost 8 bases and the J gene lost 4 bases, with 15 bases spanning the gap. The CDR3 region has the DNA TGTGCCAGCCAGCGTCAGGGAGGGAATCAGCCCCAGCATTTT. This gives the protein CASQRQGGNQPQHF.

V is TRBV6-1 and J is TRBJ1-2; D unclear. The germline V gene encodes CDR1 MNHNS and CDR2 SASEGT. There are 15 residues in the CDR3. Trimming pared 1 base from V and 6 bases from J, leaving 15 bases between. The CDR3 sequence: CASSEDGRSRDGYTF. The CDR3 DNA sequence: TGTGCCAGCAGTGAAGACGGCCGGAGCCGTGATGGCTACACCTTC.

CDR3 DNA: TGCAGTGCTAGTAGCCTTAGGACGGGATATAATTCACCCCTCCACTTT. As protein: CSASSLRTGYNSPLHF. The chain uses TRBV20-1 and TRBJ1-6, with no clear D. V lost 3 bases to trimming and J lost 4 bases, with 16 bases between them. Germline V gives CDR1 DFQATT, CDR2 SNEGSKA (reference sequence). The CDR3 totals 16 residues.

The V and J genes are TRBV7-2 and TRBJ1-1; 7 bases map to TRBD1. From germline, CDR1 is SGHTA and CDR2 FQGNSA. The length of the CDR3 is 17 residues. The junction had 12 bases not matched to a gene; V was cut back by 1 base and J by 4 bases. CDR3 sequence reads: CASSLGLKRGRFTEAFF. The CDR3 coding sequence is TGTGCCAGCAGCTTAGGCTTAAAGAGGGGGCGGTTCACTGAAGCTTTCTTT.